One sample yielded the 20 T cell receptor beta chains listed below, sequenced in a study of long-term antiretroviral therapy in people with HIV. Researchers ran immunoSEQ v3.0 at survey level. Assay used: immunoSEQ multiplex PCR; TCRdb lists only in-frame clones, some missing. This sample has roughly 33,000 clones, with almost 97% found just once. The source was unsorted PBMCs, collected 6.9 years after starting antiretroviral therapy. Source of these receptors: a man aged 30-40 years with HIV.

The chain employs TRBV27 and TRBJ2-7; no clear D. The CDR3 consists of 16 residues. CDR1 is MNHEY, CDR2 SMNVEV, per germline (reference sequence). Trimming shortened V by 5 bases and J by 1 base, and 18 bases separated the two germline ends. This chain's CDR3 is CASSPRPYRASYEQYF. In DNA, the CDR3 is TGTGCCAGCAGTCCCCGACCGTATAGGGCTTCCTACGAGCAGTACTTC.

This rearrangement joins TRBV7-8 to TRBJ1-6; D perhaps matches TRBD1 (6 bases). The CDR3 covers 17 residues. Trimming pared 1 base from V and 9 bases from J, leaving 19 bases between. Germline assignment: CDR1 SGHVS and CDR2 FQNEAQ. The CDR3 DNA is TGTGCCAGCAGCTTAGGTCTAGGGACAAGTTTTCTTTCACCCCTCCACTTT. Its translation: CASSLGLGTSFLSPLHF.

The chain combines TRBV6-1 with TRBJ2-2, with D perhaps TRBD1 (6 bases). Trimming took 6 bases from V and 0 from J, leaving 11 bases between them. CDR3 length: 15 amino acids. From germline, CDR1 is MNHNS and CDR2 SASEGT. CDR3 sequence reads: CASRRTAPNTGELFF. The CDR3 DNA follows: TGTGCCAGCAGGAGGACAGCGCCGAACACCGGGGAGCTGTTTTTT.

The V and J genes are TRBV6-1 and TRBJ2-2; 8 nucleotides agree with TRBD2. The CDR3 loop spans 15 amino acids. Germline CDR1 reads MNHNS; CDR2 reads SASEGT. Unmatched junction bases numbered 10, after V lost 8 bases and J lost 5 bases. The CDR3 region is CASGGGLVGTGELFF. CDR3 sequence (DNA): TGTGCCAGCGGAGGGGGACTAGTAGGGACCGGGGAGCTGTTTTTT.

The chain links TRBV29-1 to TRBJ2-1; D is possibly TRBD1 or TRBD2 (5 bases each). Germline CDR1 is SQVTM and CDR2 is ANQGSEA. The V gene lost 3 bases and the J gene lost 5 bases, with 14 bases spanning the gap. The CDR3 has 14 amino acids. The CDR3 region has the DNA TGCAGCGTTGAGACCCGGGACCGAGACAATGAGCAGTTCTTC. It codes for CSVETRDRDNEQFF.

About this clone itself: One end of the junction fails to match germline, which may point to a read error. The V gene is TRBV7-2, the J gene TRBJ2-3; D unclear. This CDR3 contains 16 residues. CDR1 SGHTA and CDR2 FQGNSA come from the germline V gene. CDR3 sequence: CASSTDQPIIQDTQYF. The CDR3 DNA sequence: TGTGCCAGCAGCACGGACCAACCGATTATTCAGGATACACAGTATTTT.

The rearrangement joins TRBV15 to TRBJ2-1; 9 bases line up with TRBD2. Germline V CDR1 and CDR2: LNHNV, YYDKDF (reference sequence). The CDR3 runs to 14 residues. V dropped 1 base and J dropped 6; count of bases not matched to a gene: 1. CDR3: CATSRGLAANEQFF. The CDR3 DNA sequence: TGTGCCACCAGCAGAGGACTAGCGGCCAATGAGCAGTTCTTC. The variable domain in full, with the rest retrieved from reference TRBV15 and TRBJ2-1, is DAMVIQNPRYQVTQFGKPVTLSCSQTLNHNVMYWYQQKSSQAPKLLFHYYDKDFNNEADTPDNFQSRRPNTSFCFLDIRSPGLGDTAMYLCATSRGLAANEQFFGPGTRLTVL.

V and J are TRBV7-9 and TRBJ2-3; D unclear. This CDR3 contains 16 residues. Germline CDR1 is SEHNR and CDR2 is FQNEAQ (reference sequence). Between the trimmed V and J ends, which lost 4 bases and 2 bases, there was a span of 16 bases. The CDR3 sequence is CASSSRAELNTDTQYF. Here the CDR3 DNA reads TGTGCCAGCAGCTCACGCGCGGAGTTGAACACAGATACGCAGTATTTT.

The chain carries TRBV9 and TRBJ2-3; TRBD2 agrees at 11 bases. Trimming took 0 bases from V and 2 from J; bases not matched to a gene: 5. The CDR3 covers 17 residues. The germline V gene has CDR1 SGDLS and CDR2 YYNGEE. This CDR3 reads CASSVEVAGGFTDTQYF. CDR3 coding DNA: TGTGCCAGCAGCGTAGAAGTAGCGGGAGGGTTCACAGATACGCAGTATTTT. Filled out from reference TRBV9 and TRBJ2-3, the complete variable domain reads DSGVTQTPKHLITATGQRVTLRCSPRSGDLSVYWYQQSLDQGLQFLIQYYNGEERAKGNILERFSAQQFPDLHSELNLSSLELGDSALYFCASSVEVAGGFTDTQYFGPGTRLTVL.

The chain recombines TRBV2 with TRBJ2-3; 15 bases align to TRBD2. V lost 4 bases and J lost 3; bases outside the gene matches: 2. The CDR3 has 16 residues. Germline CDR1 reads SNHLY; CDR2 reads FYNNEI. The CDR3 spells CASSAGTSGGTDTQYF. The CDR3, as DNA: TGTGCCAGCAGTGCTGGGACTAGCGGGGGGACAGATACGCAGTATTTT.

The rearrangement links TRBV7-9 to TRBJ2-5, with D unclear. The CDR3 runs 13 residues. CDR1 and CDR2 (germline): SEHNR, FQNEAQ (reference sequence). The ends were cut back, 5 bases at V and 1 base at J, with 8 bases in the middle. CDR3 nucleotides: TGTGCCAGCAGCCCAGACGTCCAAGAGACCCAGTACTTC. Protein sequence: CASSPDVQETQYF.

The rearrangement joins TRBV11-2 to TRBJ2-3; maybe TRBD1 (6 bases). The CDR3 sequence is 15 residues long. Germline CDR1 SGHAT, CDR2 FQNNGV. V was trimmed by 4 bases and J by 2 bases, leaving 13 bases between them. The DNA for the CDR3 is TGTGCCAGCAGCTCTTACAGGGACCCCACAGATACGCAGTATTTT. This encodes CASSSYRDPTDTQYF.

This chain connects TRBV6-1 to TRBJ2-2; perhaps TRBD1 as D (5 bases). Germline assignment: CDR1 MNHNS and CDR2 SASEGT. V was shortened by 5 bases and J by 3 bases, with 10 bases between the two germline ends. The length of the CDR3 is 14 residues. The CDR3 DNA follows: TGTGCCAGCAGTCGGCAGGGTGACACCGGGGAGCTGTTTTTT. Amino acids: CASSRQGDTGELFF.

The rearrangement links TRBV15 to TRBJ1-2; D might be TRBD1 (5 bases). There are 17 residues in the CDR3. Trimming took off 6 bases at V and 3 bases at J, with 23 bases between the two ends. The germline gives CDR1 LNHNV, CDR2 YYDKDF (reference sequence). CDR3 coding DNA: TGTGCCACCAGTTCCGGGACGGACTCGGAGAATTACTATGGCTACACCTTC. It translates to CATSSGTDSENYYGYTF.

This clone was observed once. The rearrangement links TRBV6-5 to TRBJ2-3; D is tentatively TRBD1 or TRBD2 (5 bases each). The CDR3 consists of 14 residues. V lost 5 bases and J lost 3, with 12 bases in between. Germline V gene data show CDR1 as MNHEY and CDR2 as SVGAGI. CDR3 sequence reads: CASSPGLATDTQYF. Here the CDR3 DNA reads TGTGCCAGCAGTCCGGGGCTAGCTACAGATACGCAGTATTTT.

The CDR3 region is CASSHPRLETQYF. The CDR3 region has the DNA TGTGCCAGCAGCCACCCCAGGCTTGAGACCCAGTACTTC. The chain carries TRBV7-2 and TRBJ2-5; D not resolved. Germline assignment: CDR1 SGHTA and CDR2 FQGNSA. Trimming pared 5 bases from V and 5 bases from J, leaving 12 bases between. The length of the CDR3 is 13 residues.

This clone was observed a single time. The chain couples TRBV9 to TRBJ2-7; no firm D call. CDR3 size: 13 residues. Trimming left V 3 bases short and J 7 bases short, with 14 bases between. Per germline, CDR1 SGDLS and CDR2 YYNGEE. The CDR3 DNA reads as TGTGCCAGCAGCGACGCCCCTCGGTCAGAGCAGTACTTC. Translation gives CASSDAPRSEQYF. Full variable domain (remainder filled in from reference TRBV9 and TRBJ2-7): DSGVTQTPKHLITATGQRVTLRCSPRSGDLSVYWYQQSLDQGLQFLIQYYNGEERAKGNILERFSAQQFPDLHSELNLSSLELGDSALYFCASSDAPRSEQYFGPGTRLTVT.

CDR3 bases: TGTGCCAGCAGCGTTACCGGGACAGCGCGTGAAAAACTGTTTTTT. It encodes CASSVTGTAREKLFF. The chain joins TRBV9 to TRBJ1-4, with 7 nucleotides matching TRBD1. The CDR3 is 15 amino acids. V trimming: 2 bases; J trimming: 7 bases; junction bases outside the gene matches: 8. In germline, CDR1 is SGDLS, CDR2 YYNGEE.

This clone was recorded only once. CDR3 nucleotides: TGTGCCAGTAGTATCGGAGGGCAGGGCGGGGAGCTGTTTTTT. Amino acid sequence: CASSIGGQGGELFF. The gene calls are TRBV19 and TRBJ2-2; a possible D gene is TRBD2 (6 bases). The CDR3 runs to 14 residues. Between the trimmed V and J ends, which lost 3 bases and 7 bases, there was a span of 12 bases. Germline lookup yields CDR1 LNHDA and CDR2 SQIVND (reference sequence).

The chain links TRBV7-2 to TRBJ2-7; D call uncertain. The length of the CDR3 is 14 residues. Looked up from germline, CDR1 is SGHTA and CDR2 is FQGNSA. V was trimmed by 1 base and J by 1 base, leaving 8 bases between them. The CDR3 DNA reads TGTGCCAGCAGCTTAGGGGTGGCGTCCTACGAGCAGTACTTC. Amino acid sequence: CASSLGVASYEQYF.